Below, 10 T cell receptor beta chains from the same sample are listed, as sequenced in a study of T cells in Graves' hyperthyroidism and ophthalmopathy. Template material for amplifying TCR beta CDR3 regions consisted of RNA transcripts. Using the HTBI primer set, a first-round RT-PCR was run on the TCR CDR3. TCRdb redid the calling of the multiplex PCR reads with MiXCR, one entry per CDR3 protein. The sample contains under 350,000 distinct CDR3 sequences, around 13% of which appear only once. The sequenced material came from blood. Receptors originate from a woman aged 40 to 50 with Graves' hyperthyroidism.

This clonotype was counted between two and nine times. The chain links TRBV24-1 to TRBJ1-5; 7 bases match TRBD1. The CDR3 spans 15 residues. Looked up from germline, CDR1 is KGHDR and CDR2 is SFDVKD. V gave up 9 bases and J gave up 0 bases; unmatched junction bases: 7. CDR3 coding DNA: TGTGCCACCTCCGGGACAGTTAGTAGCAATCAGCCCCAGCATTTT. This codes for CATSGTVSSNQPQHF.

This clonotype was detected only once. V is TRBV19 and J is TRBJ1-4; 10 bases align to TRBD1. The V and J ends lost 5 bases and 8 bases, in that order; junction bases with no gene match: 8. The CDR3 spans 15 residues. From germline, CDR1 is LNHDA and CDR2 SQIVND (reference sequence). CDR3: CASSPRQGAGEKLFF. Written as DNA, the CDR3 is TGTGCCAGTAGTCCCCGACAGGGGGCAGGAGAAAAACTGTTTTTT.

This clonotype was recorded many times. The chain uses TRBV14 and TRBJ2-3; 12 positions agree with TRBD2. Germline CDR1 and CDR2: SGHDN and FVKESK. The CDR3 is made up of 15 amino acids. J was trimmed by 6 bases and V by 4 bases; bases with no gene match: 5. CDR3 in DNA: TGTGCCAGCAGCCTACTAGCGGGAGGTTCCGATACGCAGTATTTT. Translation: CASSLLAGGSDTQYF.

In DNA form, the CDR3 reads TGTGCCAGCAGTGAAGCAGGACCCCCAGGGTTCTTC. Translated, it gives CASSEAGPPGFF. The V gene is TRBV6-1, the J gene TRBJ2-1; no reliable D call. The germline V and J ends were trimmed by 0 bases and 15 bases, with 12 bases remaining between them. Germline CDR1 and CDR2: MNHNS and SASEGT. This CDR3 has 12 amino acids.

In this sample, this clonotype turned up many times. This chain connects TRBV19 to TRBJ1-5, with D maybe TRBD1 (5 bases). V gave up 1 base and J gave up 5 bases, with 15 bases separating them. The CDR3 spans 16 residues. Looked up from germline, CDR1 is LNHDA and CDR2 is SQIVND (reference sequence). CDR3 in amino acids: CASSIVGARGYQPQHF. CDR3 DNA: TGTGCCAGTAGTATAGTCGGGGCTCGGGGTTATCAGCCCCAGCATTTT.

This clonotype was seen ten or more times. The chain recombines TRBV6-1 with TRBJ2-5; 11 bases map to TRBD2. Trimming took 7 bases from V and 0 from J; bases not matched to a gene: 7. The CDR3 contains 16 residues. Germline assignment: CDR1 MNHNS and CDR2 SASEGT. The CDR3, as DNA: TGTGCCAGCACCAACTTAGCGGGGGGGAACCAAGAGACCCAGTACTTC. Translated: CASTNLAGGNQETQYF.

This clonotype was counted many times. V is TRBV12-3 or TRBV12-4 and J is TRBJ2-3; D ambiguous. The CDR3 consists of 15 residues. Trimming removed 1 base at V and 6 bases at J, with 14 bases between. The CDR3 protein is CASSLEGASWDTQYF. DNA of the CDR3: TGTGCCAGCAGTTTAGAAGGCGCGTCTTGGGATACGCAGTATTTT.

This clonotype was found many times. The chain uses TRBV18 and TRBJ1-6, with a possible D match to TRBD1 (5 bases). V was trimmed by 2 bases and J by 9 bases, leaving 14 bases between them. The CDR3 loop spans 15 amino acids. Germline CDR1 and CDR2: KGHSH and LQKENI. In DNA, the CDR3 is TGTGCCAGCTCACCAACCCAAGGGGACCGTTCACCCCTCCACTTT. Protein sequence: CASSPTQGDRSPLHF.

This clonotype was seen only a few times. This chain connects TRBV20-1 to TRBJ2-1, with 8 bases lining up with TRBD2. Germline V gene sequence: CDR1 DFQATT, CDR2 SNEGSKA (reference sequence). The CDR3 runs 15 residues. V trimming: 1 base; J trimming: 1 base; junction bases outside the gene matches: 3. The CDR3 reads CSARGPSGSYNEQFF. In DNA, the CDR3 is TGCAGTGCTAGAGGACCTAGCGGGTCCTACAATGAGCAGTTCTTC.

This clonotype came up many times. V and J are TRBV30 and TRBJ1-2; no clear D. This CDR3 is built from 15 residues. The V gene lost 4 bases and the J gene lost 3 bases, with 18 bases spanning the gap. Germline values: CDR1 GTSNPN, CDR2 SVGIG (reference sequence). CDR3 nucleotide sequence: TGTGCCTGGACATCGATCCCGGGTACAGACTATGGCTACACCTTC. Amino acid sequence: CAWTSIPGTDYGYTF.